Below, one T cell receptor (beta chain) is given with its context. The data are from a study of patients and donors after allogeneic stem cell transplantation. TCRdb reprocessed the RT-PCR reads via MiXCR and lists one record per CDR3 protein. The sample includes about a million distinct CDR3 sequences, around 17% of them seen just once. The CDR3 totals 16 residues. Germline loops: CDR1 DFQATT, CDR2 SNEGSKA (reference sequence). The V end lost 0 bases, the J end lost 0 bases, and 12 bases lay between the germline ends. V gene TRBV20-1 combines with J gene TRBJ1-5; the D gene is possibly TRBD1 (6 bases). The origin of this receptor is a human donor who was either an allogeneic HSCT recipient or a stem cell or donor lymphocyte infusion donor (not recorded which). It is not recorded whose cells these are; they may come from a transplant donor. Sample: blood, either unsorted or a sorted T cell fraction (not recorded which). The CDR3 DNA is TGCAGTGCTAGAGATGCAGGGGACTATAGCAATCAGCCCCAGCATTTT. Translated: CSARDAGDYSNQPQHF.